These T cell receptor beta chains were read from a single sample in a study of sequential checkpoint blockade in melanoma. TCRdb's copy holds only in-frame clones and misses some; the assay was immunoSEQ multiplex PCR. The sample has some 18,000 clones; about 28% are singletons. The material sequenced was tumor tissue (inferred from file names), taken from a patient given nivolumab and ipilimumab in sequence. All receptors derive from a human donor with melanoma. The CDR3 runs from the conserved cysteine through the conserved F or W. Each record gives: D gene, clone size, V gene, CDR3 length, J gene, CDR3 protein, CDR3 DNA. The D gene is left open where the match is weak. Part of the rows lack a size; the others show once, few, many or a class for expanded clones.

TRBD1,.,TRBV5-1,16,TRBJ2-5,CASSPGTGDLQETQYF,TGCGCCAGCAGCCCCGGGACAGGGGACTTACAAGAGACCCAGTACTTC
.,few,TRBV18,14,TRBJ1-6,CASSPRQIGSPLHF,TGTGCCAGCTCACCACGACAGATTGGCTCACCCCTCCACTTT
.,.,TRBV18,15,TRBJ1-1,CASSRDRLVNTEAFF,TGTGCCAGCTCACGCGACCGTCTGGTGAACACTGAAGCTTTCTTT
TRBD1,medium-sized,TRBV11-3,14,TRBJ2-7,CASSLEDRVREQYF,TGTGCCAGCAGCTTAGAGGACAGGGTCCGGGAGCAGTACTTC
.,.,TRBV19,13,TRBJ2-5,CASSGQLQETQYF,TGTGCCAGTAGTGGGCAGCTCCAAGAGACCCAGTACTTC
TRBD1,few,TRBV11-3,17,TRBJ1-1,CASSPPEDREKLWGAFF,TGTGCCAGCAGCCCCCCAGAGGACAGGGAGAAACTCTGGGGAGCTTTCTTT
.,.,TRBV14,13,TRBJ2-2,CASSQAATGELFF,TGTGCCAGCAGCCAAGCGGCCACCGGGGAGCTGTTTTTT
TRBD1,few,TRBV18,15,TRBJ2-2,CASSRGQGNTGELFF,TGTGCCAGCTCAAGGGGACAGGGGAACACCGGGGAGCTGTTTTTT
.,.,TRBV18,15,TRBJ1-1,CASSPMGMMNTEAFF,TGTGCCAGCTCACCCATGGGGATGATGAACACTGAAGCTTTCTTT
.,few,TRBV30,14,TRBJ2-3,CAWSAGLYTDTQYF,TGTGCCTGGAGTGCCGGACTATACACAGATACGCAGTATTTT
.,.,TRBV25-1,13,TRBJ2-5,CASRQAAQETQYF,TGTGCCAGCAGGCAGGCAGCACAAGAGACCCAGTACTTC
TRBD1,.,TRBV28,15,TRBJ1-5,CASRPRDRSNQPQHF,TGTGCCAGCAGACCTAGGGACAGAAGCAATCAGCCCCAGCATTTT
.,.,TRBV25-1,16,TRBJ2-5,CASSHVGQKYQETQYF,TGTGCCAGCAGTCATGTGGGTCAGAAGTACCAAGAGACCCAGTACTTC
.,few,TRBV18,13,TRBJ2-7,CASSPNSGYEQYF,TGTGCCAGCTCACCAAACAGCGGCTACGAGCAGTACTTC
TRBD2,.,TRBV30,13,TRBJ2-1,CAWISSGSNEQFF,TGTGCCTGGATTTCTAGCGGGAGCAATGAGCAGTTCTTC
TRBD2,.,TRBV9,16,TRBJ2-7,CASSTGLAGSSYEQYF,TGTGCCAGCAGCACCGGACTAGCGGGGAGCTCCTACGAGCAGTACTTC
.,many,TRBV11-3,14,TRBJ1-1,CASSLSGTRTEAFF,TGTGCCAGCAGCCTGTCAGGGACTCGGACTGAAGCTTTCTTT
TRBD2,.,TRBV11-3,14,TRBJ2-5,CASSLGAGVETQYF,TGTGCCAGCAGCTTAGGGGCGGGAGTGGAGACCCAGTACTTC
TRBD2,.,TRBV9,15,TRBJ2-1,CASSGGTSAHNEQFF,TGTGCCAGCAGTGGAGGGACTAGCGCCCACAATGAGCAGTTCTTC
.,few,TRBV6-8,13,TRBJ2-3,CASTQPSTDTQYF,TGTGCCAGCACCCAGCCTAGCACAGATACGCAGTATTTT
TRBD2,few,TRBV2,16,TRBJ2-3,CASSERTSGYTDTQYF,TGTGCCAGCAGCGAGAGGACTAGCGGGTACACAGATACGCAGTATTTT
TRBD1,.,TRBV19,16,TRBJ1-3,CASRGSGGRSGNTIYF,TGTGCCAGTAGGGGATCAGGGGGCAGATCTGGAAACACCATATATTTT
TRBD2,many,TRBV11-3,14,TRBJ2-1,CASNSGGNRYEQFF,TGTGCCAGCAATAGCGGGGGCAACAGGTATGAGCAGTTCTTC
.,many,TRBV11-3,14,TRBJ1-4,CASSLQDTNEKLFF,TGTGCCAGCAGCTTACAGGACACTAATGAAAAACTGTTTTTT
.,few,TRBV19,12,TRBJ1-1,CASNRGGPEAFF,TGTGCCAGTAACCGGGGCGGGCCTGAAGCTTTCTTT
.,few,TRBV6-1,13,TRBJ1-5,CASSEGGGQPQHF,TGTGCCAGCAGTGAAGGAGGGGGACAGCCCCAGCATTTT
TRBD1,few,TRBV28,15,TRBJ1-5,CASSSWTGNYQPQHF,TGTGCCAGCAGTTCTTGGACAGGGAACTATCAGCCCCAGCATTTT
.,.,TRBV30,12,TRBJ2-7,CAWSVLPYEQYF,TGTGCCTGGAGTGTTTTACCCTACGAGCAGTACTTC
.,medium-sized,TRBV28,12,TRBJ2-2,CASSGLSGELFF,TGTGCCAGCAGTGGGCTAAGCGGGGAGCTGTTTTTT
TRBD2,few,TRBV2,20,TRBJ2-3,CASSSQTRTSGQSSTDTQYF,TGTGCCAGCAGTTCCCAAACGAGGACTAGCGGCCAATCTAGCACAGATACGCAGTATTTT
TRBD1,.,TRBV6-8,14,TRBJ2-3,CASSRDRGSDTQYF,TGTGCCAGCAGTCGGGACAGGGGATCAGATACGCAGTATTTT
TRBD1,.,TRBV6-8,15,TRBJ1-6,CASSPNTGGYSPLHF,TGTGCCAGCAGCCCTAATACAGGGGGGTATTCACCCCTCCACTTT
TRBD1,few,TRBV28,16,TRBJ2-3,CASSSIRRGFTDTQYF,TGTGCCAGCAGTTCCATTCGCAGGGGGTTCACAGATACGCAGTATTTT
TRBD1,.,TRBV5-1,15,TRBJ2-3,CASSLEGARTDTQYF,TGCGCCAGCAGCTTAGAGGGGGCACGCACAGATACGCAGTATTTT
.,.,TRBV11-3,15,TRBJ1-6,CASSGGHLSNSPLHF,TGTGCCAGCAGCGGGGGACACCTATCTAATTCACCCCTCCACTTT
TRBD1,few,TRBV6-8,13,TRBJ2-3,CASRRGLADTQYF,TGTGCCAGCCGTAGGGGGCTTGCAGATACGCAGTATTTT
.,many,TRBV9,14,TRBJ1-2,CASSLGPLLYGYTF,TGTGCCAGCAGCTTAGGCCCACTGCTCTACGGCTACACCTTC
TRBD1,many,TRBV4-1,14,TRBJ2-7,CASSLRQGDYEQYF,TGCGCCAGCAGCCTAAGACAGGGTGACTACGAGCAGTACTTC
TRBD1,.,TRBV11-3,14,TRBJ2-2,CASSAATGVGELFF,TGTGCCAGCAGCGCCGCGACAGGGGTCGGGGAGCTGTTTTTT
TRBD2,many,TRBV7-6,16,TRBJ2-5,CASSLVAASGQETQYF,TGTGCCAGCAGCTTAGTGGCGGCTAGCGGTCAAGAGACCCAGTACTTC
.,.,TRBV6-8,13,TRBJ2-7,CASTGVNSYEQYF,TGTGCCAGCACGGGAGTCAATTCCTACGAGCAGTACTTC
TRBD1,.,TRBV6-8,17,TRBJ2-5,CASSFRQGPESQETQYF,TGTGCCAGCAGTTTCCGACAGGGACCTGAGTCCCAAGAGACCCAGTACTTC
.,few,TRBV12-5,14,TRBJ1-4,CASTYDRRGEKLFF,TGTGCCAGCACCTATGACAGGAGGGGAGAAAAACTGTTTTTT
.,.,TRBV7-6,15,TRBJ2-5,CASSFGGGPRKTQYF,TGTGCCAGCAGCTTTGGGGGGGGGCCGAGAAAGACCCAGTACTTC
.,.,TRBV6-8,14,TRBJ2-1,CASSYHPNEGRQFF,TGTGCCAGCAGTTACCATCCTAATGAGGGAAGGCAGTTCTTC
.,.,TRBV11-3,16,TRBJ2-3,CASSLVRVRVTDTQYF,TGTGCCAGCAGCTTAGTCAGGGTGAGGGTCACAGATACGCAGTATTTT
TRBD1,few,TRBV6-8,18,TRBJ1-4,CASSDRLVGGTGNEKLFF,TGTGCCAGCAGTGACCGGCTTGTCGGCGGGACAGGAAATGAAAAACTGTTTTTT
.,few,TRBV11-3,14,TRBJ1-1,CASSQQGFRTEAFF,TGTGCCAGCAGCCAGCAGGGGTTTCGCACTGAAGCTTTCTTT
TRBD1,few,TRBV30,15,TRBJ2-3,CAFDWGTGRGDTQYF,TGTGCCTTCGACTGGGGGACAGGGAGAGGAGATACGCAGTATTTT